Sequencing of this T cell receptor beta chain was carried out in a study of lymphopenia after photon versus proton radiotherapy. The germline V and J ends were trimmed by 4 bases and 8 bases, with 24 bases remaining between them. There are 16 residues in the CDR3. CDR1 is SGHKS, CDR2 YYEKEE, per germline (reference sequence). Using immunoSEQ multiplex PCR, the repertoire was profiled, and TCRdb retains in-frame clones only, with some absent. The sample consists of 15,000 or so clones, about nine tenths of them appearing once. The sequence was obtained from a woman aged 55-70 years with cholangiocarcinoma. Some clones in this sample may be carry-over from other donors' samples. The chain has TRBV5-5 and TRBJ1-2; TRBD1 is a possible D gene (6 bases). The input for sequencing was peripheral blood, taken from a patient treated with proton-based radiotherapy. In nucleotides, the CDR3 is TGTGCCAGCAGCCGAAGCGGGGGCGGAACCTTTGAGGGCTACACCTTC. Protein: CASSRSGGGTFEGYTF.